The clone carrying this T cell receptor beta chain was counted at least ten times. This entry is derived from a study of T cells in Graves' hyperthyroidism and ophthalmopathy. It was RNA transcripts that yielded the amplified TCR beta CDR3 regions. Initially, a first-round RT-PCR of the TCR CDR3 employed the HTBI primer set. Via MiXCR, TCRdb re-called the multiplex PCR reads, giving one row per CDR3 protein. This table has about 500,000 distinct CDR3 sequences, around 15% appearing once. The clonotype was recovered from a woman aged 18-29 years with Graves' hyperthyroidism. Sequenced input: blood.

In DNA form, the CDR3 reads TGCAGCGTTGCCCATTTAGCGAATTCAGGCAATGAGCAGTTCTTC. Protein: CSVAHLANSGNEQFF. The chain recombines TRBV29-1 with TRBJ2-1; a weak D match, TRBD2 (5 bases). The germline V and J ends were trimmed by 4 bases and 6 bases, with 19 bases remaining between them. The V gene's germline CDR1 is SQVTM and CDR2 ANQGSEA. This CDR3 spans 15 amino acids.